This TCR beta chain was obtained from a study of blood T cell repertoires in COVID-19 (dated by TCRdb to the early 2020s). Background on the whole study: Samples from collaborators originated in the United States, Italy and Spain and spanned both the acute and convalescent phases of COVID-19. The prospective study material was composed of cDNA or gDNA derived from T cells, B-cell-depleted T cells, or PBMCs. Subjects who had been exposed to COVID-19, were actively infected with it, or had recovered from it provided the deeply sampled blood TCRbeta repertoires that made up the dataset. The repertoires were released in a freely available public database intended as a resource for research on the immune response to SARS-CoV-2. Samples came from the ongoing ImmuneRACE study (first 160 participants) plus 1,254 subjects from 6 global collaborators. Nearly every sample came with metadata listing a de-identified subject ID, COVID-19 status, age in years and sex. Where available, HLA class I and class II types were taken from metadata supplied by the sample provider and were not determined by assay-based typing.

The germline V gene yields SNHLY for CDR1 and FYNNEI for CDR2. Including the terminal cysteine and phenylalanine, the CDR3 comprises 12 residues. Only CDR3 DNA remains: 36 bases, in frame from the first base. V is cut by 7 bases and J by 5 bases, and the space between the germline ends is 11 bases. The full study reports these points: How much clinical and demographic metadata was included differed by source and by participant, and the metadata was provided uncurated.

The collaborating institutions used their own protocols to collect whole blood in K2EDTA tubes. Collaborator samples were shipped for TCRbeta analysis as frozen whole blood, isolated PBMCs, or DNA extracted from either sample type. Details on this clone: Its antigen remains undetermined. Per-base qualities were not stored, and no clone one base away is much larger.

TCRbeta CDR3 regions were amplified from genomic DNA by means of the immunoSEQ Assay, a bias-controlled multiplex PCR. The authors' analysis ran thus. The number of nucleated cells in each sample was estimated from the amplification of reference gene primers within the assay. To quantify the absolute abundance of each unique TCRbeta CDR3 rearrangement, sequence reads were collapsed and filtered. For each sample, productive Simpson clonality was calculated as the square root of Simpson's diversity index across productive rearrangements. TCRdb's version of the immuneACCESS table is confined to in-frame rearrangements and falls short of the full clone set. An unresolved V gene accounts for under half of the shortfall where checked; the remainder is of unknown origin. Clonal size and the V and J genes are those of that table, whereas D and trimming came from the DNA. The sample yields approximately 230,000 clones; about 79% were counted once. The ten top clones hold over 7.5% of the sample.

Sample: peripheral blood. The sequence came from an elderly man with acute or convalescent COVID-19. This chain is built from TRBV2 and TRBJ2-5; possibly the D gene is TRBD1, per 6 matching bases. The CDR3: CASIMTGETQYF. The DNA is TGTGCCAGCATCATGACAGGCGAGACCCAGTACTTC.